The rows below give T cell receptor beta chains drawn from one sample of a study of cytotoxic CD8 clonotypes in ibrutinib-treated CLL. Profiled with immunoSEQ multiplex PCR; TCRdb holds only in-frame clones, not every one. The sample yields around 250,000 clones, 70% seen once. Source: PBMCs, taken after 24 months of ibrutinib treatment. The receptors stem from a human donor with chronic lymphocytic leukemia. Both conserved end residues are part of each CDR3. The D gene is left open where the match is weak. Rows may omit the clone size; those that give it use once, few, many or a size class.

15	.	TRBV28	.	TRBJ2-1	CASSLWGIPYNEQFF	TGTGCCAGCAGTTTATGGGGGATACCCTACAATGAGCAGTTCTTC
12	.	TRBV30	.	TRBJ2-5	CAWSAQTETQYF	TGTGCCTGGAGTGCGCAGACAGAGACCCAGTACTTC
16	.	TRBV7-6	.	TRBJ2-2	CASSPTGIANTGELFF	TGTGCCAGCAGCCCCACAGGGATCGCGAACACCGGGGAGCTGTTTTTT
15	.	TRBV19	TRBD1	TRBJ2-2	CASSPTGDNTGELFF	TGTGCCAGTAGCCCGACAGGGGATAACACCGGTGAGCTGTTTTTT
12	.	TRBV27	.	TRBJ1-2	CASMGPGRGYTF	TGTGCCAGCATGGGGCCCGGGCGCGGCTACACCTTC
14	.	TRBV11-2	TRBD2	TRBJ2-1	CASSLVPLADEQFF	TGTGCCAGCAGCTTAGTTCCACTAGCGGATGAGCAGTTCTTC
15	.	TRBV6-5	TRBD1	TRBJ2-7	CASRPPGTGRGEQYF	TGTGCCAGCAGACCTCCCGGGACAGGTCGGGGCGAGCAGTACTTC
14	.	TRBV5-4	.	TRBJ2-7	CASSLDSRGYEQYF	TGTGCCAGCAGCTTGGATAGCAGGGGATACGAGCAGTACTTC
15	.	TRBV6-5	.	TRBJ2-3	CASSYGQGRGDTQYF	TGTGCCAGCAGTTACGGTCAGGGACGGGGAGATACGCAGTATTTT
16	.	TRBV7-9	.	TRBJ1-2	CASSLAVQRANYGYTF	TGTGCCAGCAGCTTAGCCGTCCAGCGTGCTAACTATGGCTACACCTTC
11	few	TRBV25-1	.	TRBJ2-1	CASSAAGEQFF	TGTGCCAGCAGTGCGGCTGGTGAGCAGTTCTTC
15	.	TRBV28	TRBD2	TRBJ2-4	CASSLKQRETNIQYF	TGTGCCAGCAGTTTAAAGCAGCGGGAGACAAACATTCAGTACTTC
19	.	TRBV5-5	TRBD2	TRBJ2-1	CASSLVGTSGTGNYNEQFF	TGTGCCAGCAGCTTGGTGGGGACTAGCGGGACGGGGAACTACAATGAGCAGTTCTTC
16	.	TRBV9	.	TRBJ2-3	CASTQGTTRSTDTQYF	TGTGCCAGCACCCAAGGGACAACGAGGAGCACAGATACGCAGTATTTT
14	.	TRBV19	TRBD2	TRBJ2-7	CASSISGSGYEQYF	TGTGCCAGTAGTATCAGCGGGAGCGGTTACGAGCAGTACTTC
15	.	TRBV28	TRBD2	TRBJ2-3	CASGHTGLATDTQYF	TGTGCCAGCGGACATACGGGACTAGCAACAGATACGCAGTATTTT
15	.	TRBV7-8	.	TRBJ1-1	CASSPLQGMNTEAFF	TGTGCCAGCAGCCCCCTACAGGGCATGAACACTGAAGCTTTCTTT
14	.	TRBV7-9	.	TRBJ2-7	CASSFTRESYEQYF	TGTGCCAGCAGCTTCACACGGGAGTCTTACGAGCAGTACTTC
15	.	TRBV6-5	TRBD1	TRBJ2-2	CASSAGTVNTGELFF	TGTGCCAGCAGCGCCGGGACAGTTAACACCGGGGAGCTGTTTTTT
16	once	TRBV5-1	.	TRBJ2-3	CASKALTGVLTDTQYF	TGCGCCAGCAAGGCACTAACGGGAGTCCTCACAGATACGCAGTATTTT
14	.	TRBV5-1	TRBD2	TRBJ2-1	CASSLGGLADEQFF	TGCGCCAGCAGCTTGGGGGGACTAGCCGATGAGCAGTTCTTC
16	.	TRBV10-3	.	TRBJ2-1	CAISEAPIRLVGEQFF	TGTGCCATCAGTGAGGCACCCATTCGATTGGTGGGTGAGCAGTTCTTC
14	.	TRBV28	.	TRBJ1-1	CASSLDRPNTEAFF	TGTGCCAGCAGTCTAGACAGGCCGAACACTGAAGCTTTCTTT
16	once	TRBV7-9	.	TRBJ1-1	CASSWGPGEGMTEAFF	TGTGCCAGCAGCTGGGGACCGGGAGAGGGGATGACTGAAGCTTTCTTT
14	.	TRBV27	.	TRBJ2-1	CASRPLRTYNEQFF	TGTGCCAGCCGTCCTCTACGAACCTACAATGAGCAGTTCTTC
15	few	TRBV19	.	TRBJ2-7	CASSIEAADSYEQYF	TGTGCCAGTAGTATAGAGGCAGCTGACTCCTACGAGCAGTACTTC
16	once	TRBV28	.	TRBJ2-5	CASSPGLTDPQETQYF	TGTGCCAGCAGCCCCGGGCTGACAGATCCCCAAGAGACCCAGTACTTC
14	few	TRBV2	.	TRBJ1-5	CASSAQGGGQPQHF	TGTGCCAGCAGCGCACAGGGTGGCGGTCAGCCCCAGCATTTT
16	.	TRBV7-2	.	TRBJ2-4	CASSLGPPVGGNIQYF	TGTGCCAGCAGCTTAGGCCCCCCAGTTGGGGGAAACATTCAGTACTTC
15	.	TRBV4-3	TRBD1	TRBJ2-7	CASSQDNTGGYEQYF	TGCGCCAGCAGCCAAGATAATACAGGGGGCTACGAGCAGTACTTC
12	few	TRBV27	.	TRBJ1-5	CASSFIGQPQHF	TGTGCCAGCAGTTTCATTGGACAGCCCCAGCATTTT
17	.	TRBV19	.	TRBJ2-1	CASSTESSVTTYNEQFF	TGTGCCAGTAGTACCGAGAGTAGCGTTACAACCTACAATGAGCAGTTCTTC
12	few	TRBV6-1	TRBD2	TRBJ2-7	CASKAAGGEQYF	TGTGCCAGCAAGGCAGCGGGAGGCGAGCAGTACTTC
13	.	TRBV19	.	TRBJ1-4	CASGGGTPEKLFF	TGTGCCAGCGGGGGGGGGACACCCGAAAAACTGTTTTTT
15	.	TRBV27	.	TRBJ2-2	CASSRALAWTGELFF	TGTGCCAGCTCAAGGGCGCTAGCATGGACCGGGGAGCTGTTTTTT
17	.	TRBV2	TRBD2	TRBJ2-1	CASSERLAGGPGNEQFF	TGTGCCAGCAGTGAAAGGCTAGCGGGAGGGCCGGGCAATGAGCAGTTCTTC
11	few	TRBV5-1	TRBD1	TRBJ2-7	CASSFGQDQYF	TGCGCCAGCAGCTTCGGACAGGACCAATACTTC
14	.	TRBV29-1	TRBD2	TRBJ2-1	CSVEEGLAGDEQFF	TGCAGCGTTGAAGAAGGCCTAGCGGGAGATGAGCAGTTCTTC
16	.	TRBV5-4	TRBD2	TRBJ2-7	CASSPPLAGSSYEQYF	TGTGCCAGCAGCCCACCCCTAGCGGGAAGCTCCTACGAGCAGTACTTC
15	.	TRBV7-9	.	TRBJ2-7	CASSPTQGTNYEQYF	TGTGCCAGCAGCCCCACTCAGGGTACTAACTACGAGCAGTACTTC
16	.	TRBV28	TRBD1	TRBJ2-7	CASTQEGQGGGYEQYF	TGTGCCAGCACCCAAGAGGGACAGGGAGGTGGTTACGAGCAGTACTTC
14	.	TRBV18	.	TRBJ1-2	CASSPGMGPEGYTF	TGTGCCAGCTCACCCGGTATGGGACCTGAGGGCTACACCTTC
14	.	TRBV7-3	.	TRBJ2-1	CASSLTVSYNEQFF	TGTGCCAGCAGCTTAACGGTTTCCTACAATGAGCAGTTCTTC
16	.	TRBV7-2	.	TRBJ2-6	CASSLEGGSGANVLTF	TGTGCCAGCAGCTTAGAAGGGGGCTCTGGGGCCAACGTCCTGACTTTC
15	few	TRBV5-8	TRBD2	TRBJ2-7	CASSLGIAGPYEQYF	TGTGCCAGCAGCTTGGGGATAGCGGGACCCTACGAGCAGTACTTC
15	.	TRBV2	TRBD1	TRBJ2-2	CASTRGLANTGELFF	TGTGCCAGCACCAGGGGGCTAGCGAACACCGGGGAGCTGTTTTTT
14	.	TRBV27	.	TRBJ2-7	CASSLTYPGYEQYF	TGTGCCAGCAGTTTAACCTACCCGGGCTACGAGCAGTACTTC
15	.	TRBV29-1	.	TRBJ1-2	CSVEVGGAGNYGYTF	TGCAGCGTTGAAGTCGGAGGGGCTGGCAACTATGGCTACACCTTC
14	.	TRBV5-4	.	TRBJ2-7	CASSLGLPEVQQYF	TGTGCCAGCAGCTTGGGGCTACCGGAAGTCCAGCAGTACTTC
14	.	TRBV18	TRBD1	TRBJ2-7	CASSPRDRHYEQYF	TGTGCCAGCTCACCGAGGGACAGACACTACGAGCAGTACTTC
12	few	TRBV28	.	TRBJ1-3	CASTSSGNTIYF	TGTGCCAGCACATCCTCTGGAAACACCATATATTTT